The clone carrying this T cell receptor beta chain has only a few counts. This entry comes from a study of PD-L1 blockade in urothelial cancer. About the research overall: Administration of atezolizumab to patients began in the mid-2010s, at 1,200 mg intravenously every 3 weeks.

V lost 5 bases and J 3 bases, leaving 8 bases between the germline ends. Germline loops: CDR1 GTSNPN, CDR2 SVGIG (reference sequence). This CDR3 has 11 amino acids. Method: immunoSEQ multiplex PCR; TCRdb's copy keeps in-frame clones and lacks some. Here the sample spans approximately 1,800 clones, around 30% being singletons. The clonotype comes from a man between 60 and 75 years old with urothelial cancer. The rearrangement uses TRBV30 and TRBJ2-7, with D uncertain. Source: tumor tissue, taken before atezolizumab (anti-PD-L1) treatment. Written as DNA, the CDR3 is TGTGCCTGGGCGGACCGCTACGAGCAGTACTTC. Protein product: CAWADRYEQYF. Using reference TRBV30 and TRBJ2-7 for the parts outside the CDR3, the full variable domain is SQTIHQWPATLVQPVGSPLSLECTVEGTSNPNLYWYRQAAGRGLQLLFYSVGIGQISSEVPQNLSASRPQDRQFILSSKKLLLSDSGFYLCAWADRYEQYFGPGTRLTVT.